This T cell receptor (beta chain) was observed in a study of blood T cell repertoires in COVID-19. Sequencing was performed with immunoSEQ multiplex PCR; in TCRdb, only in-frame clones are kept and a portion is missing. The top ten hold approximately 15% of the sample, which has 100,000 or so clones, about 90% seen once. CDR1 and CDR2 (germline): SGHTA, FQGNSA. V was cut by 4 bases and J by 2 bases, with 9 bases left in between. The CDR3 runs 13 residues. This TCR was recovered from a man aged 50-59 years with acute or convalescent COVID-19. The source material was peripheral blood. The genes are TRBV7-2 and TRBJ2-7; D possibly corresponds to TRBD2 (6 bases). The CDR3, as DNA: TGTGCCAGCAGCTCCGGGGGAGCCTACGAGCAGTACTTC. Amino acid sequence: CASSSGGAYEQYF. Complete variable domain (other parts from reference TRBV7-2 and TRBJ2-7): GAGVSQSPSNKVTEKGKDVELRCDPISGHTALYWYRQSLGQGLEFLIYFQGNSAPDKSGLPSDRFSAERTGGSVSTLTIQRTQQEDSAVYLCASSSGGAYEQYFGPGTRLTVT.